The following is a T cell receptor beta chain sequence with its context. Naive CD8 cells were CD45RO-negative, positively selected for CCR7, excluding terminally differentiated effector memory CD45RA+ cells. After removal of 6 bases from V and 2 bases from J, the junction contained 13 bases not matched to a gene. CDR1 and CDR2 from the germline V gene are MNHEY and SMNVEV (reference sequence). The CDR3 spans 16 residues. Method: immunoSEQ multiplex PCR; TCRdb's copy keeps in-frame clones and lacks some. The data hold around 2,000,000 clones, with about 93% observed a single time. These data come from a study of shared clonotypes between healthy human individuals.

The origin of this receptor is a man between 18 and 29 years old in good health. Some clones in this sample may be carry-over from other donors' samples. The chain uses TRBV27 and TRBJ2-7, with 7 positions matching TRBD1. The sample was naive CD8+ T cells from PBMCs. CDR3 DNA: TGTGCCAGCAGCCCCTCAGGGGGAGAAATTCCCTACGAGCAGTACTTC. As protein: CASSPSGGEIPYEQYF.